These 25 T cell receptor beta chains share one sample of origin, sequenced in a study of CXCR3-negative and CXCR3-positive naive CD8 T cells. Study results and limitations: CXCR3-positive naive cells carried more hydrophobic TRB CDR3s than CXCR3-negative naive cells did.

No antigen has been assigned to these receptors. All TRB cDNA libraries came from 5' RACE performed with UMI labels. Using the 5' RACE reads, TCRdb records one entry per CDR3 protein without DNA. The table lists 150,000 to 180,000 distinct CDR3 sequences. Sequenced: naive CXCR3+ CD8+ T cells from blood. The subset: CD45RO-CCR7+CD27+CD95- naive CD8+ T cells expressing CXCR3 (TNR3+). The origin of the receptors is a human donor in good health. Some clones in this sample may be carry-over from other donors' samples.

CDR3 sequence: CASGHSGSGADTQYF. The rearrangement uses TRBV6-5 and TRBJ2-3; lacking DNA, the TRBD2 call made by TCRdb goes unchecked. The CDR3 runs 15 residues. Germline assignment: CDR1 MNHEY and CDR2 SVGAGI.

The chain combines TRBV18 with TRBJ2-3; TCRdb picks TRBD2, but there is no DNA to check that call. The CDR3 has 15 residues. Looked up from germline, CDR1 is KGHSH and CDR2 is LQKENI. The chain's CDR3 is CASSPSGTRTDTQYF.

The rearrangement uses TRBV29-1 and TRBJ2-7; TCRdb picks TRBD1, but there is no DNA to check that call. The CDR3 is 14 residues long. CDR1 SQVTM and CDR2 ANQGSEA come from the germline V gene. The CDR3 sequence is CSVEAVGGDYEQYF.

The V and J genes are TRBV12-3 or TRBV12-4 and TRBJ2-7; there is no DNA to check the TCRdb D call of TRBD2. This CDR3 has 16 residues. Here the CDR3 reads CASSLAGMAASYEQYF.

This chain connects TRBV28 to TRBJ1-5; TCRdb calls TRBD1, which cannot be checked without DNA. Germline lookup yields CDR1 MDHEN and CDR2 SYDVKM. The CDR3 runs 15 residues. The CDR3 is CASALEQDSNQPQHF.

The chain carries TRBV11-2 and TRBJ2-7; without DNA, the TCRdb call of TRBD1 cannot be checked. The CDR3 sequence is 17 residues long. Germline lookup yields CDR1 SGHAT and CDR2 FQNNGV. The CDR3: CASSTPGWRSGHYEQYF.

The rearrangement uses TRBV9 and TRBJ2-1; without DNA, the TCRdb call of TRBD2 cannot be checked. Germline V CDR1 and CDR2: SGDLS, YYNGEE. CDR3 length: 18 amino acids. The CDR3 sequence: CASSVADKRGARDNEQFF. Complete variable domain (other parts from reference TRBV9 and TRBJ2-1): DSGVTQTPKHLITATGQRVTLRCSPRSGDLSVYWYQQSLDQGLQFLIQYYNGEERAKGNILERFSAQQFPDLHSELNLSSLELGDSALYFCASSVADKRGARDNEQFFGPGTRLTVL.

The chain carries TRBV9 and TRBJ2-7; TCRdb indicates TRBD1, and absent DNA this call remains unverified. This CDR3 is 15 amino acids long. Germline loops: CDR1 SGDLS, CDR2 YYNGEE. This CDR3 reads CASSPAGTGFDEQYF.

The chain is built from TRBV29-1 and TRBJ1-1; TCRdb returns TRBD1, unconfirmable since there is no DNA. Germline V CDR1 and CDR2: SQVTM, ANQGSEA. This CDR3 has 13 amino acids. CDR3 region: CSALATLGTEAFF.

The chain links TRBV4-3 to TRBJ2-4; checking the TCRdb D call of TRBD1 is not possible without DNA. CDR3 length: 14 amino acids. Per germline, CDR1 LGHNA and CDR2 YSLEER. Here the CDR3 reads CASSQDRGSDIQYF.

The chain is built from TRBV29-1 and TRBJ1-1; TCRdb calls TRBD1, which cannot be checked without DNA. This CDR3 is 13 amino acids long. CDR1 and CDR2 (germline): SQVTM, ANQGSEA. The CDR3 loop reads CSALSGTYTEAFF.

The chain joins TRBV21-1 to TRBJ1-5; TCRdb gives TRBD1 as the D gene, but with no DNA this cannot be confirmed. TRBV21-1 is flagged as a pseudogene. The CDR3 is 15 residues long. The CDR3 region is CASSKGQYSNQPQHF.

The chain carries TRBV29-1 and TRBJ2-7; TCRdb lists TRBD1, though no DNA is available to test this call. Germline V lookup: CDR1 SQVTM, CDR2 ANQGSEA. The CDR3 has 12 residues. This chain's CDR3 is CSGRGFGYEQYF.

The rearrangement links TRBV29-1 to TRBJ2-3. Germline V gene data show CDR1 as SQVTM and CDR2 as ANQGSEA. The CDR3 consists of 15 residues. The CDR3 is CSVEDPEASTDTQYF.

V gene TRBV12-1 combines with J gene TRBJ1-5. TRBV12-1 is noted as a pseudogene. This CDR3 region has 16 residues. The CDR3 loop reads CASRVLGGGISQPQHF.

This chain links TRBV7-9 with TRBJ2-3; TCRdb gives TRBD1 as the D gene, but with no DNA this cannot be confirmed. The CDR3 has 17 amino acids. Germline CDR1 reads SEHNR; CDR2 reads FQNEAQ (reference sequence). The CDR3 loop is CASSSPTGTGGTDTQYF.

This rearrangement joins TRBV29-1 to TRBJ2-5; TCRdb's D call of TRBD2 is untestable without DNA. CDR3 length: 15 residues. Per the germline V gene, CDR1 is SQVTM and CDR2 is ANQGSEA. The chain's CDR3 is CSVEEKGWGPETQYF.

V and J are TRBV7-9 and TRBJ2-7. This CDR3 is 13 amino acids long. Looked up from germline, CDR1 is SEHNR and CDR2 is FQNEAQ (reference sequence). This chain's CDR3 is CASSSQPRYEQYF.

V usage is TRBV25-1 and J usage is TRBJ1-5; TCRdb gives TRBD1 as the D gene, but with no DNA this cannot be confirmed. This CDR3 has 15 amino acids. Germline lookup yields CDR1 MGHDK and CDR2 SYGVNS. The CDR3 loop reads CASSRQPYSNQPQHF.

The chain couples TRBV7-3 to TRBJ2-3. Germline V gives CDR1 SGHTA, CDR2 FQGTGA. The CDR3 runs 15 residues. The CDR3 is CASTQYGENTDTQYF.

Here the CDR3 reads CASSLDSPAGTDTQYF. The chain joins TRBV3-1 to TRBJ2-3; TCRdb proposes TRBD2, but this gene call is untestable without DNA. This CDR3 has 16 residues. The germline gives CDR1 LGHDT, CDR2 YNNKEL (reference sequence).

V is TRBV19 and J is TRBJ2-3. CDR1 LNHDA and CDR2 SQIVND come from the germline V gene (reference sequence). The CDR3 totals 15 residues. The CDR3 here is CASSQTSSGTDTQYF. Variable domain in full (rest from reference TRBV19 and TRBJ2-3): DGGITQSPKYLFRKEGQNVTLSCEQNLNHDAMYWYRQDPGQGLRLIYYSQIVNDFQKGDIAEGYSVSREKKESFPLTVTSAQKNPTAFYLCASSQTSSGTDTQYFGPGTRLTVL.

J is TRBJ1-1 and V is TRBV20-1; TCRdb selects TRBD1, and the lack of DNA leaves this call unchecked. Germline loops: CDR1 DFQATT, CDR2 SNEGSKA (reference sequence). The CDR3 contains 14 residues. This chain's CDR3 is CSARDDRENTEAFF.

The rearrangement joins TRBV12-3 or TRBV12-4 to TRBJ1-5. The length of the CDR3 is 14 residues. CDR3 protein: CASRAPAGNQPQHF.

The rearrangement uses TRBV28 and TRBJ2-7. The CDR3 length is 13 residues. The germline V gene has CDR1 MDHEN and CDR2 SYDVKM. The CDR3 protein is CASSLHRLYEQYF.